This T cell receptor (beta chain) came from a study of blood T cell repertoires in COVID-19. Study-level information: In each case, the material was cDNA or gDNA derived from T cells, B-cell-depleted T cells, or PBMCs.

The V gene's germline CDR1 is MGHRA and CDR2 YSYEKL. V lost 0 bases and J 7 bases, leaving 12 bases between the germline ends. This CDR3 contains 15 residues. TCRdb's copy holds only in-frame clones and misses some; the assay was immunoSEQ multiplex PCR. The top ten hold roughly 6.5% of the sample, which has more than 130,000 clones, 84% seen once. This chain connects TRBV4-1 to TRBJ1-4; no clear D gene. Sequencing was performed on peripheral blood. This receptor was obtained from a human donor in a cohort sampled during active COVID-19. The CDR3 DNA reads as TGCGCCAGCAGCCAAGAGTCAGATCTGCTTGAAAAACTGTTTTTT. The encoded protein is CASSQESDLLEKLFF.